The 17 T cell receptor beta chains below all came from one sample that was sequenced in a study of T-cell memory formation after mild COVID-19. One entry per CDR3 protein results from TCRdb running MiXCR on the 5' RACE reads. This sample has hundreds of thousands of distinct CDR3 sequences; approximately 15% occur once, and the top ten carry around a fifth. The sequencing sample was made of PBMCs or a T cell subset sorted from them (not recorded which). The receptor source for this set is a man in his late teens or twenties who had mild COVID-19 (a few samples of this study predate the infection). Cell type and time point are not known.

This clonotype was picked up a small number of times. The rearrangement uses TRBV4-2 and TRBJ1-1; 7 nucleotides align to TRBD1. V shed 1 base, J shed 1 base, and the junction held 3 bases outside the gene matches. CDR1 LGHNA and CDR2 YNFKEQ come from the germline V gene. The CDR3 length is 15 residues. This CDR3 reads CASSQGTGPNTEAFF. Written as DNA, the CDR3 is TGTGCCAGCAGCCAAGGGACAGGCCCGAACACTGAAGCTTTCTTT.

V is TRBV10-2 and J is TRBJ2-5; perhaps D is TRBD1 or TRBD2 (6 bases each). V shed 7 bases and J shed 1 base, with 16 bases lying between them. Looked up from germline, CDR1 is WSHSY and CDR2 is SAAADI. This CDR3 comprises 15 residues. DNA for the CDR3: TGCGCCAGCAATCTGGCGGGGACATTCCAAGAGACCCAGTACTTC. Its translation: CASNLAGTFQETQYF.

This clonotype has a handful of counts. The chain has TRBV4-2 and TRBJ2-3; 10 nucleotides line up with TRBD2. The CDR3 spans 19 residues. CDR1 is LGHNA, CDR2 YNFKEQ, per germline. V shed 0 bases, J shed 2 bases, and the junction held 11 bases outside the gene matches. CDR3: CASSQEEVASGGYTDTQYF. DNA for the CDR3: TGTGCCAGCAGCCAAGAAGAGGTGGCTAGCGGGGGCTACACAGATACGCAGTATTTT.

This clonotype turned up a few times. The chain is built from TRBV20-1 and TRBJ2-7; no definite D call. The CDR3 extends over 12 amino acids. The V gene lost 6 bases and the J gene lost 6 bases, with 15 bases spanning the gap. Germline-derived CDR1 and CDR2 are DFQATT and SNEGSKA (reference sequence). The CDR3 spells CSASRPSSEQYF. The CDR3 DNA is TGCAGTGCCAGCCGGCCGTCCAGCGAGCAGTACTTC.

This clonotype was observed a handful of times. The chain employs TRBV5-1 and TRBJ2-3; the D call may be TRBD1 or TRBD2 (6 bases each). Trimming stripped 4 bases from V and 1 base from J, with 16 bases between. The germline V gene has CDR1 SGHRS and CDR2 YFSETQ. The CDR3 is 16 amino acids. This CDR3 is CASSPGVAVRTDTQYF. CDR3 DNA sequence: TGCGCCAGCAGCCCAGGGGTAGCGGTGCGCACAGATACGCAGTATTTT.

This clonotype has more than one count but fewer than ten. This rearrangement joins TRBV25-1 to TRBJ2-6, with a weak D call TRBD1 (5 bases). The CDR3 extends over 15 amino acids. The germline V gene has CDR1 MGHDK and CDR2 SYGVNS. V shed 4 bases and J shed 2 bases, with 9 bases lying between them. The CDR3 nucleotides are TGTGCCAGCAGTGCGCAGGGAACTGGGGCCAACGTCCTGACTTTC. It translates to CASSAQGTGANVLTF. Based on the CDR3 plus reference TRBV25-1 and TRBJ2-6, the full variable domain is EADIYQTPRYLVIGTGKKITLECSQTMGHDKMYWYQQDPGMELHLIHYSYGVNSTEKGDLSSESTVSRIRTEHFPLTLESARPSHTSQYLCASSAQGTGANVLTFGAGSRLTVL.

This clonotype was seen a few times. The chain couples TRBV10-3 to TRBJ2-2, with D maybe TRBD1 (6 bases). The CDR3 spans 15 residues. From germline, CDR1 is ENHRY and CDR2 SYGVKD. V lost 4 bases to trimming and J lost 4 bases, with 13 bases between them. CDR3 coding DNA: TGTGCCATCAGTGTTTCAGGGGTGGCCACCGGGGAGCTGTTTTTT. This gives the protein CAISVSGVATGELFF.

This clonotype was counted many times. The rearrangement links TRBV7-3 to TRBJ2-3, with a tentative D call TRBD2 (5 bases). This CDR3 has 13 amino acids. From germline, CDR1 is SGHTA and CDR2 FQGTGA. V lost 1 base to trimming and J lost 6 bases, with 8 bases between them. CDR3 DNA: TGTGCCAGCAGCTTAAAACCGGGGGATACGCAGTATTTT. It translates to CASSLKPGDTQYF. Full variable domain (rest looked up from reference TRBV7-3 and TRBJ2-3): GAGVSQTPSNKVTEKGKYVELRCDPISGHTALYWYRQSLGQGPEFLIYFQGTGAADDSGLPNDRFFAVRPEGSVSTLKIQRTERGDSAVYLCASSLKPGDTQYFGPGTRLTVL.

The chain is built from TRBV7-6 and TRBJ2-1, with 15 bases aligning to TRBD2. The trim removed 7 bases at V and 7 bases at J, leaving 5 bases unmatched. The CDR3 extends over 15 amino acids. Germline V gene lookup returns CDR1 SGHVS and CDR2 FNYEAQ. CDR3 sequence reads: CASMGLAGGRNEQFF. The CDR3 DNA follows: TGTGCCAGCATGGGACTAGCGGGGGGCAGAAATGAGCAGTTCTTC. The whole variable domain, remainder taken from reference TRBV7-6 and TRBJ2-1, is GAGVSQSPRYKVTKRGQDVALRCDPISGHVSLYWYRQALGQGPEFLTYFNYEAQQDKSGLPNDRFSAERPEGSISTLTIQRTEQRDSAMYRCASMGLAGGRNEQFFGPGTRLTVL.

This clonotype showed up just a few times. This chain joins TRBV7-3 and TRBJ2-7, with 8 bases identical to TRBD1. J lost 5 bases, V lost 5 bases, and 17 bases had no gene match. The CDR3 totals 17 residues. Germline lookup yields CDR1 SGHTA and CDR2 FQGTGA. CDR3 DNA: TGTGCCAGCAGCCCTTACGGGGGACAGGCCTTCTATCACGAGCAGTACTTC. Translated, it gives CASSPYGGQAFYHEQYF.

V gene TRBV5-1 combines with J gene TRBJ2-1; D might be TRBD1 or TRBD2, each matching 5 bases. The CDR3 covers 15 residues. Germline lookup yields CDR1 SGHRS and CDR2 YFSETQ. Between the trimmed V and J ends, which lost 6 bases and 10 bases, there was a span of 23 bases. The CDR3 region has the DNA TGCGCCAGCAATGTACGGGGAGTCCCCCAGGGCGAGCAGTTCTTC. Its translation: CASNVRGVPQGEQFF. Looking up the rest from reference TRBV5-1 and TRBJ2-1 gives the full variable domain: KAGVTQTPRYLIKTRGQQVTLSCSPISGHRSVSWYQQTPGQGLQFLFEYFSETQRNKGNFPGRFSGRQFSNSRSEMNVSTLELGDSALYLCASNVRGVPQGEQFFGPGTRLTVL.

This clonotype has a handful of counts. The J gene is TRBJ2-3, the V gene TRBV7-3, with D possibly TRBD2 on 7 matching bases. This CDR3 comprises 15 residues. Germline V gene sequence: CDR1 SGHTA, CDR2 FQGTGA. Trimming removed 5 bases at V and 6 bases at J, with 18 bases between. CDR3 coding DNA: TGTGCCAGCAGCCCACGGGGGGCCACGCGGGATACGCAGTATTTT. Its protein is CASSPRGATRDTQYF.

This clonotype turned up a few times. The CDR3 reads CATSDEPDRDDYTEAFF. The DNA of the CDR3 is TGTGCCACCAGTGATGAACCTGACAGGGATGATTACACTGAAGCTTTCTTT. The V call is TRBV24-1, the J call TRBJ1-1, with TRBD1 identical over 7 bases. The CDR3 consists of 17 residues. The V segment lost 3 bases and the J segment 3 bases; nucleotides outside the gene matches: 12. CDR1 is KGHDR and CDR2 is SFDVKD in the germline V gene.

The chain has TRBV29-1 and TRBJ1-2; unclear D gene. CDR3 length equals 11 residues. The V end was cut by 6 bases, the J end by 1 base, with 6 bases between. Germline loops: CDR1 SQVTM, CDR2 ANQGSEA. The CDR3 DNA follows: TGCAGCGTATTCCTTAACTATGGCTACACCTTC. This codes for CSVFLNYGYTF.

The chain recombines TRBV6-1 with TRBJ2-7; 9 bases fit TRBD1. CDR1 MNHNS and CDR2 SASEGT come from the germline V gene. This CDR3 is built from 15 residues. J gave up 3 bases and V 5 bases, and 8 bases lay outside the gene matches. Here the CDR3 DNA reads TGTGCCAGCAGTTCCGGGACAGGGAGGTTCTACGAGCAGTACGTC. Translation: CASSSGTGRFYEQYV.

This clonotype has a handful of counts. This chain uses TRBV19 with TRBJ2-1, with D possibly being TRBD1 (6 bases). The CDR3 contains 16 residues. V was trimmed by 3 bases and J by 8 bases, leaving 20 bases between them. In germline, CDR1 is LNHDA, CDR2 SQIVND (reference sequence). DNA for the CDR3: TGTGCCAGTAGTATTTATGGTCAGGGGCTGGTAGATGAGCAGTTCTTC. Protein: CASSIYGQGLVDEQFF.

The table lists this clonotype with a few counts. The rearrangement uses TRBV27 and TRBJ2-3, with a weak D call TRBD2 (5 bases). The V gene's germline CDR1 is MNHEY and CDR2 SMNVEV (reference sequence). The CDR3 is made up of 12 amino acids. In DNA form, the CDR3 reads TGTGCAGTAGCGAGCGCGCCAGATACGCAGTATTTT. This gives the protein CAVASAPDTQYF.